This is a list of T cell receptor beta chains from one sample in a study of somatic mutations in cytotoxic T cells in rheumatoid arthritis. Clones were read by immunoSEQ multiplex PCR, and TCRdb kept only the in-frame ones, dropping some. The sample lists 8,000 to 11,000 clones; 81% were seen once. The source material was CD8+ T cells sorted from blood. These receptors were taken from a woman in her forties or fifties in good health. The CDR3 runs from the conserved cysteine through the conserved F or W. D genes are given only for firm matches. Some rows have no size entry. The others give once, few or many, or a class for an expanded clone.

>-|TRBD1|TRBV6-5|TRBJ1-6|15
TGTGCCAGCACCAGTGGACAGGGAGCAGATTCACCCCTCCACTTT
CASTSGQGADSPLHF
>-|TRBD2|TRBV27|TRBJ2-5|16
TGTGCCAGCAGGCTACTAGCGGGAGGCCCTCTCGAGACCCAGTACTTC
CASRLLAGGPLETQYF
>few|-|TRBV30|TRBJ1-5|15
TGTGCCTGTGTAGTGGGAGATGGGAGCAATCAGCCCCAGCATTTT
CACVVGDGSNQPQHF
>-|-|TRBV30|TRBJ2-1|12
TGTGCCTGGAGCCACAGTGAGGGCGAGCAGTTCTTC
CAWSHSEGEQFF
>-|-|TRBV7-6|TRBJ2-3|13
TGTGCCAGCAGCTTAGACAGGGTAGATACGCAGTATTTT
CASSLDRVDTQYF
>-|-|TRBV15|TRBJ1-1|17
TGTGCCACCAGCAGGCCCCAGGGGATCGTGATGAACACTGAAGCTTTCTTT
CATSRPQGIVMNTEAFF
>-|-|TRBV5-1|TRBJ1-2|13
TGCGCCAGCAGCTTGGGACAGTCGTATGGCTACACCTTC
CASSLGQSYGYTF
>-|TRBD1|TRBV2|TRBJ1-1|15
TGTGCCAGCAGCTCCGGGACAGGGGGCAGGACTGAAGCTTTCTTT
CASSSGTGGRTEAFF
>few|-|TRBV4-1|TRBJ2-7|11
TGCGCCAGCACCCACGAGGGCGAGCAGTACTTC
CASTHEGEQYF
>-|-|TRBV7-8|TRBJ2-7|13
TGTGCCAGCAGCCCCCCTGGGCCCCCCGAGCAGTACTTC
CASSPPGPPEQYF
>-|-|TRBV10-1|TRBJ2-1|12
TGCGCCAGCAGTGACGTAAGGGGTGAGCAGTTCTTC
CASSDVRGEQFF
>-|TRBD2|TRBV11-3|TRBJ2-1|13
TGTGCCAGCAGCTTACTGGGGGGGAATGAGCAGTTCTTC
CASSLLGGNEQFF
>-|TRBD2|TRBV5-4|TRBJ2-7|14
TGTGCCAGCAGCCCCGGGACTAGCAGGTACGAGCAGTACTTC
CASSPGTSRYEQYF
>once|TRBD1|TRBV7-9|TRBJ1-4|15
TGTGCCAGCAGCTCAACAGGGGGCGGGGACGAAAAACTGTTTTTT
CASSSTGGGDEKLFF
>-|-|TRBV5-1|TRBJ2-3|15
TGCGCCAGCCTCCCGGAGGGATCTTACACAGATACGCAGTATTTT
CASLPEGSYTDTQYF
>-|TRBD2|TRBV5-1|TRBJ2-2|19
TGCGCCAGCAGCCCGAGGGGGCCAACTAGCGGGAACTGGCTCGGGGAGCTGTTTTTT
CASSPRGPTSGNWLGELFF
>-|-|TRBV19|TRBJ2-7|14
TGTGCCAGTTCCTTGACAGGAGATTCCTACGAGCAGTACTTC
CASSLTGDSYEQYF
>-|TRBD1|TRBV7-8|TRBJ1-2|14
TGTGCCAGCAGCTCGGACAGGGAGGGCTATGGCTACACCTTC
CASSSDREGYGYTF
>-|-|TRBV7-8|TRBJ1-1|13
TGTGCCAGCAGCTTTTATGGCGGCACTGAAGCTTTCTTT
CASSFYGGTEAFF
>-|-|TRBV5-4|TRBJ2-2|17
TGTGCCAGCAGCTCCATTTCAGGGGACCCGAACACCGGGGAGCTGTTTTTT
CASSSISGDPNTGELFF
>-|-|TRBV4-3|TRBJ2-2|17
TGCGCCAGCAGCCAAGCAATGACTTTCGCGAACACCGGGGAGCTGTTTTTT
CASSQAMTFANTGELFF
>-|-|TRBV15|TRBJ2-2|15
TGTGCCACCAGCAGAGAACAGGGCGACACCGGGGAGCTGTTTTTT
CATSREQGDTGELFF
>-|-|TRBV28|TRBJ1-2|14
TGTGCCAGCAGGCCTCCGGACAGCTTCTATGGCTACACCTTC
CASRPPDSFYGYTF
>-|-|TRBV5-4|TRBJ2-7|15
TGTGCCAGCAGCTTGGGTTTTGAGAGGTCCTACGAGCAGTACTTC
CASSLGFERSYEQYF
>-|TRBD1|TRBV7-3|TRBJ2-5|13
TGTGCCAGCAGCTTAACACAGGGGAAGACCCAGTACTTC
CASSLTQGKTQYF
>-|TRBD2|TRBV29-1|TRBJ2-1|18
TGCAGCGTTGAAGGGGGACTAGCGGGAGCCCTCTCCTACAATGAGCAGTTCTTC
CSVEGGLAGALSYNEQFF
>-|-|TRBV7-2|TRBJ1-3|15
TGTGCCAGCAGCCAATACACAGGGACCGGAAACACCATATATTTT
CASSQYTGTGNTIYF
>-|-|TRBV7-2|TRBJ2-7|14
TGTGCCAGCAGCTTTGGTCCAGGGGGGTACGAGCAGTACTTC
CASSFGPGGYEQYF
>few|-|TRBV5-6|TRBJ2-7|14
TGTGCCAGCAGCTGGGGACTGGGGGAATACGAGCAGTACTTC
CASSWGLGEYEQYF
>-|-|TRBV4-2|TRBJ1-1|12
TGTGCCAGCAGCCACCTAAACGAGGGAGCTTTCTTT
CASSHLNEGAFF
>few|-|TRBV9|TRBJ1-1|15
TGTGCCAGCAGCCCCTCGGGGGGGGCCGGCACTGAAGCTTTCTTT
CASSPSGGAGTEAFF
>-|-|TRBV20-1|TRBJ1-1|11
TGCAGTCTGACAGAAAACACTGAAGCTTTCTTT
CSLTENTEAFF
>-|-|TRBV4-3|TRBJ2-7|15
TGCGCCAGCAGCCAAGGCACGAGGGCGGGCTACGAGCAGTACTTC
CASSQGTRAGYEQYF
>-|-|TRBV18|TRBJ1-1|14
TGTGCCAGCTCTCCTCCTACAGTGAACACTGAAGCTTTCTTT
CASSPPTVNTEAFF
>-|-|TRBV19|TRBJ2-2|18
TGTGCCAGTAGTATAGATCGGGCCGGGGTGGGGAACACCGGGGAGCTGTTTTTT
CASSIDRAGVGNTGELFF